The TCR beta chain described here comes from a study of shared clonotypes between healthy human individuals. Study-level findings and limits: Clonotype sharing among the donors was expected to vary with sequencing depth. The naive CD4 repertoires of several donors were compared, and roughly 5% of clonotypes were shared.

The CDR3 length is 14 residues. V lost 8 bases, J lost 4 bases, and 13 bases stayed unmatched. Germline values: CDR1 GTSNPN, CDR2 SVGIG (reference sequence). Comments on this clone: Antigen: not known.

Profiled with immunoSEQ multiplex PCR; TCRdb holds only in-frame clones, not every one. This sample has about 2.4 million clones, with roughly 93% found just once. The CD4+ fraction was divided into a CD45RA+ naive subset and a CD45RA-negative memory subset. V is TRBV30 and J is TRBJ2-7; TRBD2 matches at 8 bases. The source material was naive CD4+ T cells from PBMCs. Documented subset: CD45RA+ positively selected. The sequence was collected from a young man in good health. Some clones in this sample may be carry-over from other donors' samples. CDR3 region: CAGHVSGSYYEQYF. The CDR3 DNA is TGTGCCGGACACGTAAGCGGGAGTTATTACGAGCAGTACTTC.